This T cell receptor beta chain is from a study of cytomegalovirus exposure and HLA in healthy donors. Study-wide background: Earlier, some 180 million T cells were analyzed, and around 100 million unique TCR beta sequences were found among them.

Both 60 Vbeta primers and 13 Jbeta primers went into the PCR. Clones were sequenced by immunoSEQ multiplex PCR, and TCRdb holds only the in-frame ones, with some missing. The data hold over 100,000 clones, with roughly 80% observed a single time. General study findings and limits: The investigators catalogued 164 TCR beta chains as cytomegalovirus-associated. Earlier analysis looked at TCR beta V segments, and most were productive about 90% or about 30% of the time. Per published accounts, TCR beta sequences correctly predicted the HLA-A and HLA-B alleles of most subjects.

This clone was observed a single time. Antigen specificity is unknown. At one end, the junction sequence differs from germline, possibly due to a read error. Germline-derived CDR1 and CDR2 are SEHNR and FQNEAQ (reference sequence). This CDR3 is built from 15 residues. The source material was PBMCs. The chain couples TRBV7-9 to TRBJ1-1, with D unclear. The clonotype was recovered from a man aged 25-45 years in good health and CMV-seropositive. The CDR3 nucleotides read TGTTCCAGCAGCTTCGTCCTTCCTAGGAACACTGAAGCTTTCTTT. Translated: CSSSFVLPRNTEAFF.